These T cell receptor beta chains were read from a single sample in a study of T cell repertoires in cytomegalovirus infection. From the reads, TCRdb called clonotypes with MiXCR, one entry per CDR3 protein. The sample records 600,000 to 700,000 distinct CDR3 sequences, 30% to 35% being singletons. No antigen is known for these receptors. Here the sequenced sample was cultured PBMCs, taken from culture after CMV antigen stimulation. The source is a human donor in good health (CMV status not recorded). Some clones in this sample may be carry-over from other donors' samples. The CDR3 runs from the conserved cysteine through the conserved F or W. D genes are given only for firm matches. Clone sizes are given selectively: once, few, many, or a class where the clone is expanded.

D: TRBD2
V: TRBV12-3/TRBV12-4
size: few
J: TRBJ2-1
DNA: TGTGCCTCCGCCCCTTGGGCGGGAGATAGTGAGCAGTTCTTC
CDR3: CASAPWAGDSEQFF

D: NA
V: TRBV19
size: NA
J: TRBJ2-1
DNA: TGTGCCAGTAGTATGAGGGCGGGCGGAGAGCAGTTCTTC
CDR3: CASSMRAGGEQFF

D: NA
V: TRBV7-2
size: NA
J: TRBJ2-3
DNA: TGTGCCAGCAGCTTCCTCGGAGGGGCGGGAACTTCGGATACGCAGTATTTT
CDR3: CASSFLGGAGTSDTQYF

D: TRBD1
V: TRBV7-2
size: many
J: TRBJ2-1
DNA: TGTGCCAGCAGCTTAGAACAGGGGTTCGAGGAGCAGTTCTTC
CDR3: CASSLEQGFEEQFF

D: NA
V: TRBV7-2
size: NA
J: TRBJ1-6
DNA: TGTGCCAGCAGCTCCCCGGGACCCGCGGTCCACTTT
CDR3: CASSSPGPAVHF

D: NA
V: TRBV12-3/TRBV12-4
size: few
J: TRBJ1-2
DNA: TGTGCCAGCAGTCAAACGACAGGACTCTATGGCTACACCTTC
CDR3: CASSQTTGLYGYTF

D: NA
V: TRBV7-9
size: many
J: TRBJ1-1
DNA: TGTGCCAGCAGCAGCATCTCCGGGTCCAACACTGAAGCTTTCTTT
CDR3: CASSSISGSNTEAFF

D: TRBD1
V: TRBV20-1
size: NA
J: TRBJ2-6
DNA: TGCAGTGCTAGTGTGGGACAGCTCTCTGGGGCCAACGTCCTGACTTTC
CDR3: CSASVGQLSGANVLTF

D: NA
V: TRBV9
size: NA
J: TRBJ2-3
DNA: TGTGCCAGCAGCCTCACGGCAGGGGTACCGGGAGATACGCAGTATTTT
CDR3: CASSLTAGVPGDTQYF

D: NA
V: TRBV6-6
size: NA
J: TRBJ1-5
DNA: TGTGCCAGCACCGGTTATGACAATCAGCCCCAGCATTTT
CDR3: CASTGYDNQPQHF

D: NA
V: TRBV2
size: NA
J: TRBJ2-5
DNA: TGTGCCAGCAGTGAAGCGCTTGGGCCGCACCAAGAGACCCAGTACTTC
CDR3: CASSEALGPHQETQYF

D: NA
V: TRBV7-2
size: many
J: TRBJ1-1
DNA: TGTGCCAGCAGCTTCCAACGGAACACTGAAGCTTTCTTT
CDR3: CASSFQRNTEAFF

D: NA
V: TRBV19
size: NA
J: TRBJ2-2
DNA: TGTGCCAGTAGTAGAGGGGAGGCCGGGGAGCTGTTTTTT
CDR3: CASSRGEAGELFF

D: NA
V: TRBV6-5
size: NA
J: TRBJ1-2
DNA: TGTGCCAGCAGTTACGGGACACCCGATGCTTATGGCTACACCTTC
CDR3: CASSYGTPDAYGYTF

D: TRBD1
V: TRBV6-1
size: NA
J: TRBJ2-1
DNA: TGTGCCAGCAGTGATTGGACAGGGGCCAATGAGCAGTTCTTC
CDR3: CASSDWTGANEQFF

D: TRBD2
V: TRBV20-1
size: NA
J: TRBJ2-7
DNA: TGCAGTGCTAGACTGACTAGCGGGAGCGTGTACGAGCAGTACTTC
CDR3: CSARLTSGSVYEQYF

D: NA
V: TRBV6-6
size: NA
J: TRBJ2-3
DNA: TGTGCCAGCAGTGGCACGTCACGCACAGATACGCAGTATTTT
CDR3: CASSGTSRTDTQYF

D: NA
V: TRBV7-6
size: NA
J: TRBJ2-1
DNA: TGTGCCAGCGGTATCCACAATGAGCAGTTCTTC
CDR3: CASGIHNEQFF

D: NA
V: TRBV28
size: NA
J: TRBJ1-5
DNA: TGTGCCAGCAGTTTGGGCCGGAGGGGACAGCCCCAGCATTTT
CDR3: CASSLGRRGQPQHF

D: TRBD1
V: TRBV7-9
size: few
J: TRBJ1-5
DNA: TGTGCCAGCAGCTTGGGACAGGGGGAAGAGTACACTCAGCCCCAGCATTTT
CDR3: CASSLGQGEEYTQPQHF

D: NA
V: TRBV12-3/TRBV12-4
size: few
J: TRBJ2-3
DNA: TGTGCCAGCAGCCCTCGGGTGACGACAGATACGCAGTATTTT
CDR3: CASSPRVTTDTQYF

D: NA
V: TRBV12-3/TRBV12-4
size: NA
J: TRBJ2-7
DNA: TGTGCCAGCAGTCACGGACCCTCCTACGAGCAGTACTTC
CDR3: CASSHGPSYEQYF

D: TRBD1
V: TRBV5-1
size: NA
J: TRBJ2-7
DNA: TGCGCCAGCAGCCACAACGACAGGGTGAGGGACGAGCAGTACTTC
CDR3: CASSHNDRVRDEQYF

D: NA
V: TRBV7-8
size: NA
J: TRBJ2-5
DNA: TGTGCCAGCAGCTCCGGGACTCAGTACTTC
CDR3: CASSSGTQYF

D: TRBD1
V: TRBV28
size: few
J: TRBJ1-2
DNA: TGTGCCAGCAAGCATCCCCCGGGGAGGGGGCGCGACTATGGCTACACCTTC
CDR3: CASKHPPGRGRDYGYTF

D: NA
V: TRBV7-8
size: many
J: TRBJ2-3
DNA: TGTGCCAGCAGCTTCAACAAAAGGGGGGCTAGCACAGATACGCAGTATTTT
CDR3: CASSFNKRGASTDTQYF

D: NA
V: TRBV5-4
size: NA
J: TRBJ2-7
DNA: TGTGCCAGCAGCTTGGGTGGAGGGGAGGCTGGATACGAGCAGTACTTC
CDR3: CASSLGGGEAGYEQYF

D: TRBD2
V: TRBV6-5
size: NA
J: TRBJ2-1
DNA: TGTGCCAGCCGTCTTCGGGGGGGGGGTACTCGTGAGCAGTTCTTC
CDR3: CASRLRGGGTREQFF

D: NA
V: TRBV7-9
size: once
J: TRBJ2-2
DNA: TGTGCCAGCAGCCATAAGCTACGGACAGAGAACACCGGGGAGCTGTTTTTT
CDR3: CASSHKLRTENTGELFF

D: NA
V: TRBV28
size: NA
J: TRBJ1-4
DNA: TGTGCCAGCAGGTGGGGAGAAGGGAATGAAAAACTGTTTTTT
CDR3: CASRWGEGNEKLFF

D: TRBD1
V: TRBV7-2
size: many
J: TRBJ2-7
DNA: TGTGCCAGCAGCTGGGGACAGGGTCGGTACGAGCAGTACTTC
CDR3: CASSWGQGRYEQYF

D: NA
V: TRBV20-1
size: NA
J: TRBJ2-1
DNA: TGCAGTGCCGGCAGCCTCTACAATGAGCAGTTCTTC
CDR3: CSAGSLYNEQFF

D: NA
V: TRBV12-3/TRBV12-4
size: NA
J: TRBJ1-2
DNA: TGTGCCAGCAGTTTGGGGAGCGATGGCTACACCTTC
CDR3: CASSLGSDGYTF

D: NA
V: TRBV7-2
size: NA
J: TRBJ2-3
DNA: TGTGCCAGCAGCTTACCCAGGGCTAGCACAGATACGCAGTATTTT
CDR3: CASSLPRASTDTQYF

D: NA
V: TRBV5-4
size: NA
J: TRBJ1-1
DNA: TGTGCCAGCAGCTCCCGGGTAGAAGGGAGCACTGAAGCTTTCTTT
CDR3: CASSSRVEGSTEAFF

D: TRBD1
V: TRBV20-1
size: few
J: TRBJ1-1
DNA: TGCAGTGCTCAGACAGGGGGGAACACTGAAGCTTTCTTT
CDR3: CSAQTGGNTEAFF

D: TRBD1
V: TRBV20-1
size: NA
J: TRBJ1-5
DNA: TGCAGTGCTAGTTCCGGGACAGGGGGCAACAGGCAGCCCCAGCATTTT
CDR3: CSASSGTGGNRQPQHF

D: NA
V: TRBV2
size: NA
J: TRBJ2-7
DNA: TGTGCCAGCAGTAGTACTAGCCACGAGCAGTACTTC
CDR3: CASSSTSHEQYF

D: NA
V: TRBV7-2
size: many
J: TRBJ1-4
DNA: TGTGCCAGCAGCCTACGAGGGGGGGGTGAAAAACTGTTTTTT
CDR3: CASSLRGGGEKLFF

D: TRBD1
V: TRBV28
size: once
J: TRBJ1-5
DNA: TGTGCCAGCAGACCCGGGACAGAGAATCAGCCCCAGCATTTT
CDR3: CASRPGTENQPQHF

D: NA
V: TRBV3-1
size: NA
J: TRBJ1-2
DNA: TGTGCCAGCAGCCAAGAGTCACAGTCATATGGCTACACCTTC
CDR3: CASSQESQSYGYTF

D: NA
V: TRBV11-2
size: NA
J: TRBJ2-7
DNA: TGTGCCAGCAGCCTAAGGTCTTTCCAGCCCGAGCAGTACTTC
CDR3: CASSLRSFQPEQYF

D: NA
V: TRBV2
size: NA
J: TRBJ2-1
DNA: TGTGCCAGCAACCTAGGAGGGAACAATGAGCAGTTCTTC
CDR3: CASNLGGNNEQFF

D: NA
V: TRBV6-5
size: NA
J: TRBJ2-2
DNA: TGTGCCAGCAGTTACGCTCTATTCTCGGAGCTGTTTTTT
CDR3: CASSYALFSELFF

D: TRBD2
V: TRBV11-2
size: few
J: TRBJ2-3
DNA: TGTGCCAGCAGCTTAGATTTTACCCGGGGGGCAGATACGCAGTATTTT
CDR3: CASSLDFTRGADTQYF

D: NA
V: TRBV6-1
size: few
J: TRBJ1-1
DNA: TGTGCCAGTAGCGGAAGTGAAGCTTTCTTT
CDR3: CASSGSEAFF

D: NA
V: TRBV11-2
size: few
J: TRBJ2-7
DNA: TGTGCCAGTACGATCCCAAACAGCAACGAGCAGTACTTC
CDR3: CASTIPNSNEQYF

D: NA
V: TRBV6-5
size: NA
J: TRBJ2-2
DNA: TGTGCCAGCAGTTACGGCGGGCACACCGGGGAGCTGTTTTTT
CDR3: CASSYGGHTGELFF

D: NA
V: TRBV20-1
size: NA
J: TRBJ2-7
DNA: TGCAGTGCTAGAAAGGGAGCCTACGAGCAGTACTTC
CDR3: CSARKGAYEQYF

D: TRBD2
V: TRBV10-3
size: few
J: TRBJ2-3
DNA: TGTGCCATCAGTGAGTCGGGACTAGCCCCAAGCACAGATACGCAGTATTTT
CDR3: CAISESGLAPSTDTQYF

D: TRBD1
V: TRBV7-2
size: many
J: TRBJ2-2
DNA: TGTGCCAGCAGCTTAACCTCGGGACAGGGGTGGGCCGGGGAGCTGTTTTTT
CDR3: CASSLTSGQGWAGELFF

D: NA
V: TRBV11-2
size: NA
J: TRBJ2-3
DNA: TGTGCCAGCAGTACCATTAAAAGGGTAATCACAGATACGCAGTATTTT
CDR3: CASSTIKRVITDTQYF